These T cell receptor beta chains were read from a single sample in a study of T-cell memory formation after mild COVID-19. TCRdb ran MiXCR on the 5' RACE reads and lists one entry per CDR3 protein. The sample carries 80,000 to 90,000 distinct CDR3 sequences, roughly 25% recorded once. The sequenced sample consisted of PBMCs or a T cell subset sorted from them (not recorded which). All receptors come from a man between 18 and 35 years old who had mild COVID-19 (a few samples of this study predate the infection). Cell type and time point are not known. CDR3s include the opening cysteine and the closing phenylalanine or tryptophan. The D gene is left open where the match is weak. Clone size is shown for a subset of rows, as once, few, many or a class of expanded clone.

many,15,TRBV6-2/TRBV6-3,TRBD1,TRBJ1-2,TGTGCCAGCAGTCCGAAGGAGACAGGGCACTATGGCTACACCTTC,CASSPKETGHYGYTF
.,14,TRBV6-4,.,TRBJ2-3,TGTGCCAGCAGTGACATGGCCGGGACACCGACGCAGTATTTT,CASSDMAGTPTQYF
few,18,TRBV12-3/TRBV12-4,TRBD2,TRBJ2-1,TGTGCCAGCAGTTTTAGGCTAGCGGGGGGTCACTCCTACAATGAGCAGTTCTTC,CASSFRLAGGHSYNEQFF
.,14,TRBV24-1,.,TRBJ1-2,TGTGCCACCAGTTCCCCAACGCGGGGGCGGGGCTACACCTTC,CATSSPTRGRGYTF
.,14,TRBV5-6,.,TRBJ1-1,TGTGCCAGCAGCTTTGGGGTCGGGGGCGGTGAAGCTTTCTTT,CASSFGVGGGEAFF
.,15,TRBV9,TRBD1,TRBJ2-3,TGTGCCAGCAGCGTAGTTCAGGGGGCAGCAGATACGCAGTATTTT,CASSVVQGAADTQYF
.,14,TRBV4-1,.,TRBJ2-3,TGCGCCAGCAGTCGGCCCGGGAGCACAGATACGCAGTATTTT,CASSRPGSTDTQYF
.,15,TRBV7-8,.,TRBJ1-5,TGTGCCAGCAGCTTCGCCGAGTGGGGGAATCAGCCCCAGCATTTT,CASSFAEWGNQPQHF
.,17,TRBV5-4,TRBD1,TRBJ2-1,TGTGCCAGCAGAACCGGGACAGGGGGCCCTACTGACAATGAGCAGTTCTTC,CASRTGTGGPTDNEQFF
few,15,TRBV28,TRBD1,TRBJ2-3,TGTGCCAGCAGTTGGGACAGGGCTCGCACAGATACGCAGTATTTT,CASSWDRARTDTQYF
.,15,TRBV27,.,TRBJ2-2,TGTGCCAGCAGTTCCCTCCAGGGTGACACCGGGGAGCTGTTTTTT,CASSSLQGDTGELFF
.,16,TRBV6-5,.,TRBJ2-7,TGTGCCAGCCGTCCCTCTCTCCCAGGTTGGGGCTACGAGCAGTACTTC,CASRPSLPGWGYEQYF
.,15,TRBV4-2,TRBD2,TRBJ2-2,TGTGCCAGCAGCATTAGCGGGGGGAACACCGGGGAGCTGTTTTTT,CASSISGGNTGELFF
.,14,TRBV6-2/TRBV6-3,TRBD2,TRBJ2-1,TGTGCCAGTCGACTAGCGGGAGAATACAATGAGCAGTTCTTC,CASRLAGEYNEQFF
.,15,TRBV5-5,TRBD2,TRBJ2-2,TGTGCCAGCAGCTTGGAGACTAGCGGGACCGGGGAGCTGTTTTTT,CASSLETSGTGELFF
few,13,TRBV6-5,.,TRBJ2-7,TGTGCCAGCGGCTCTGGGGGCCTGGGGGAGCAGTACTTC,CASGSGGLGEQYF
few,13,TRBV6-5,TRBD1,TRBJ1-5,TGTGCCAGCAGTCCGACAGGGGGACAGCCCCAGCATTTT,CASSPTGGQPQHF
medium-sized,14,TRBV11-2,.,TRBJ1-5,TGTGCCAGCAGCTTAGATGGCGGGAATCAGCCCCAGCATTTT,CASSLDGGNQPQHF
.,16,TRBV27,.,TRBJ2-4,TGTGCCAGCAGTTTATCCACGCTTCTAGCCAAAAACATTCAGTACTTC,CASSLSTLLAKNIQYF
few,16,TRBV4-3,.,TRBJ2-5,TGCGCCAGCAGCCAAGAGATGGGAATCCACCAAGAGACCCAGTACTTC,CASSQEMGIHQETQYF
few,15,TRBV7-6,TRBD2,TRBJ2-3,TGTGCCAGCAGCCCCCGCGGGGGGGCCTTAGATACGCAGTATTTT,CASSPRGGALDTQYF
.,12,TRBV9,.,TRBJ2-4,TGTGCCAGCAGCGTAGACGCAAACATTCAGTACTTC,CASSVDANIQYF
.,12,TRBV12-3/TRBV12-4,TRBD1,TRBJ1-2,TGTGCCAGCAGTTGGACAGGGGAAGGCTACACCTTC,CASSWTGEGYTF
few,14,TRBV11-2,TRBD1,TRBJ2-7,TGTGCCAGCAGCTTCGACAGGGGGCACTACGAGCAGTACTTC,CASSFDRGHYEQYF
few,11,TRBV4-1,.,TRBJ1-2,TGCGCCAGCAGCCAAAAAAATAGCTACACCTTC,CASSQKNSYTF
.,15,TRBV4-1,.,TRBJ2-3,TGCGCCAGCAGCCAAGATAAACTGGACAGAGATACGCAGTATTTT,CASSQDKLDRDTQYF
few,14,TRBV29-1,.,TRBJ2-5,TGCAGCGTTGGTTTCGGGGACGGACAAGAGACCCAGTACTTC,CSVGFGDGQETQYF
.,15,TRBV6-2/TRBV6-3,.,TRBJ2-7,TGTGCCAGCAGTTACGGGGGTCGGGGAACCTACGAGCAGTACTTC,CASSYGGRGTYEQYF
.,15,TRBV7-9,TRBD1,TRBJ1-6,TGTGCCAGCAGCTCCGACCGGGACAGGCATTCACCCCTCCACTTT,CASSSDRDRHSPLHF
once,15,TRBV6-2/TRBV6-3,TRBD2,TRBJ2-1,TGTGCCAGCAGTGCGACTAGCGGGGGGCGCAATGAGCAGTTCTTC,CASSATSGGRNEQFF
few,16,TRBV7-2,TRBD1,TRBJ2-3,TGTGCCAGCAGCTCTGCCGAGGGGGCAACCACAGATACGCAGTATTTT,CASSSAEGATTDTQYF
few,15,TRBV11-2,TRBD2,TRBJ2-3,TGTGCCAGCACCCCGGGGCGGGGGGGCACAGATACGCAGTATTTT,CASTPGRGGTDTQYF
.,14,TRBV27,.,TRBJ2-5,TGTGCCAGCAGTTTATCGGCTTTCCAAGAGACCCAGTACTTC,CASSLSAFQETQYF
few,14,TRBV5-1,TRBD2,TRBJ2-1,TGCGCCAGCAGCCCCGCGGGGGGCCGGACTGAGCAGTTCTTC,CASSPAGGRTEQFF
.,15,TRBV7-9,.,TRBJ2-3,TGTGCCACCCGGGGCAGGGGTGTTCCCACAGATACGCAGTATTTT,CATRGRGVPTDTQYF
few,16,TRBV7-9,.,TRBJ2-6,TGTGCCAGCAGCTTAGTAGTAGGGGCTGGGGCCAACGTCCTGACTTTC,CASSLVVGAGANVLTF
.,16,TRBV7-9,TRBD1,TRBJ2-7,TGTGCCAGCAGCTTAGCGTCGGGGACAGGCTCCTACGAGCAGTACTTC,CASSLASGTGSYEQYF
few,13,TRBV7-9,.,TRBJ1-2,TGTGCCAGCAGCTTAGGTGGGGACTATGGCTACACCTTC,CASSLGGDYGYTF
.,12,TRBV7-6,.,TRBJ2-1,TGTGCCAGCAGCTTAGTATCGCAGGAGCAGTTCTTC,CASSLVSQEQFF
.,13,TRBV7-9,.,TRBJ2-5,TGTGCCAGCAGTCCTCCGGGGAAAGAGACCCAGTACTTC,CASSPPGKETQYF
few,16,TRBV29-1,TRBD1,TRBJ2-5,TGCAGCGTTGAAAGAACCGGGACAGGGGTCCAAGAGACCCAGTACTTC,CSVERTGTGVQETQYF
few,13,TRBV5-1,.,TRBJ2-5,TGCGCCAGCAGCCCGACGGACCAAGAGACCCAGTACTTC,CASSPTDQETQYF
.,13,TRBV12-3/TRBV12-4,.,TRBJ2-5,TGTGCCAGCAGTTTACTAGGGGGGGAGACCCAGTACTTC,CASSLLGGETQYF
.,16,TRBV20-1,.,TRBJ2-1,TGCAGTGCTAGTGGACTAGCAGGGGGTCGCCACAATGAGCAGTTCTTC,CSASGLAGGRHNEQFF
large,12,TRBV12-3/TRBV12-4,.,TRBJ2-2,TGTGCCAGCAGCCAGGGAACCGGGGAGCTGTTTTTT,CASSQGTGELFF
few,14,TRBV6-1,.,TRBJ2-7,TGTGCCAGCAGTGAAGGACCCCTCTCCTACGAGCAGTACTTC,CASSEGPLSYEQYF